The entry that follows covers one T cell receptor beta chain sequence. This sample is part of a study of beta chain features in type 1 diabetes. The CDR3 has 14 residues. V was pared by 2 bases and J by 9 bases, with 9 bases of the junction left unmatched. The germline CDR1 and CDR2 sequences are SGHNT and YYREEE (reference sequence). Reverse transcription of all isolated RNA meant that expressed TCRB transcripts were sequenced. Sequencing was performed with immunoSEQ multiplex PCR; in TCRdb, only in-frame clones are kept and a portion is missing. The sample includes around 300,000 clones, around 7.3% seen only once; the top ten take approximately 0.93%.

This chain connects TRBV5-4 to TRBJ2-3, with 7 nucleotides matching TRBD2. This TCR was recovered from a woman between 18 and 29 years old in good health. Sequencing was done on a sample of central memory CD4+ T cells from blood. CDR3 region: CASSFPGTTETQYF. CDR3 in DNA: TGTGCCAGCAGCTTTCCCGGGACTACCGAGACGCAGTATTTT.